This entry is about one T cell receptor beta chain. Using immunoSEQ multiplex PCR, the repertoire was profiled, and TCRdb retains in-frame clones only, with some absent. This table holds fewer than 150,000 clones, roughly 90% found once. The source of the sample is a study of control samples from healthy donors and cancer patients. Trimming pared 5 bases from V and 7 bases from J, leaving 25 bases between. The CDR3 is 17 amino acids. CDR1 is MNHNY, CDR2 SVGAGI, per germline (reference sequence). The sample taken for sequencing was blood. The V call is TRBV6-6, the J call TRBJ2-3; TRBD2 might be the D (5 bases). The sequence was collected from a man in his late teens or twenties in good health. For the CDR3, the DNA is TGTGCCAGCAGTCTACTGTTCGGGCTGCCGAGCGGACATACGCAGTATTTT. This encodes CASSLLFGLPSGHTQYF.